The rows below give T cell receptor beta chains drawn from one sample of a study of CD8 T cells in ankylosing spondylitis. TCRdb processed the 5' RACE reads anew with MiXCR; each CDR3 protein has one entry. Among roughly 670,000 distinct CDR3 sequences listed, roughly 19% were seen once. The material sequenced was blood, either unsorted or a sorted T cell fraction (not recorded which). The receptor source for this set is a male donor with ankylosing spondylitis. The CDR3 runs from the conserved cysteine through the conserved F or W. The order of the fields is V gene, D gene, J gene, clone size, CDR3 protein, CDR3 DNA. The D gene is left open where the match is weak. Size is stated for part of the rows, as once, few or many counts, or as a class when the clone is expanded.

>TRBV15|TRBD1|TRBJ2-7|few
CATSSRQGYWTEQYF
TGTGCCACCAGCAGTCGACAGGGATACTGGACCGAGCAGTACTTC
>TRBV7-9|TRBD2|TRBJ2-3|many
CASSQPTSGLEDTQYF
TGTGCCAGCAGCCAACCGACTAGCGGATTGGAGGATACGCAGTATTTT
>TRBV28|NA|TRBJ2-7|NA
CASTFSIQGYEQYF
TGTGCCAGCACCTTTTCTATTCAGGGCTACGAGCAGTACTTC
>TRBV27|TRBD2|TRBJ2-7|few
CASSLFLAGGPYEQYF
TGTGCCAGCAGTTTGTTTCTAGCGGGAGGCCCCTACGAGCAGTACTTC
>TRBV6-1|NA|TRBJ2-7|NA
CASRPLDGITYEQYF
TGTGCCAGCAGACCCCTAGACGGGATAACCTACGAGCAGTACTTC
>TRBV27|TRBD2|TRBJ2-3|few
CASTTRGAGDSADTQYF
TGTGCCAGCACCACCCGTGGGGCGGGAGATTCCGCAGATACGCAGTATTTT
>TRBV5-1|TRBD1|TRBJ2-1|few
CASSLAGTGGSNEQFF
TGCGCCAGCAGCTTGGCTGGGACAGGGGGGTCCAATGAGCAGTTCTTC
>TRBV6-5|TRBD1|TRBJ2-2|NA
CASSYGTGHTGELFF
TGTGCCAGCAGTTACGGGACAGGGCACACCGGGGAGCTGTTTTTT
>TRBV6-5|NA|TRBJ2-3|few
CASSYGESTDTQYF
TGTGCCAGCAGTTATGGCGAAAGCACAGATACGCAGTATTTT
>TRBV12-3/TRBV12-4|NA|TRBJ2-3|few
CASSLWLTTDTQYF
TGTGCCAGCAGTTTGTGGCTAACCACAGATACGCAGTATTTT
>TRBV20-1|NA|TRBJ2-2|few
CSARDLRGTTGELFF
TGCAGTGCTAGAGATCTGAGGGGGACCACCGGGGAGCTGTTTTTT
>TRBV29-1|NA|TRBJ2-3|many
CSVQRVDTDTQYF
TGCAGCGTTCAGCGGGTAGACACAGATACGCAGTATTTT
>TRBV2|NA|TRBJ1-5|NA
CASSEQGPPQPQHF
TGTGCCAGCAGCGAACAGGGCCCCCCACAGCCCCAGCATTTT
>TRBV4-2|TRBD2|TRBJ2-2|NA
CASSQEVSGSDTGELFF
TGTGCCAGCAGCCAAGAGGTCAGCGGGAGCGACACCGGGGAGCTGTTTTTT
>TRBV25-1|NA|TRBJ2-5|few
CASSENLGIQETQYF
TGTGCCAGCAGTGAAAATTTAGGGATCCAAGAGACCCAGTACTTC
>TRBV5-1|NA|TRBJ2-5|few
CASRGAKGSETQYF
TGCGCCAGCAGAGGGGCGAAGGGTTCAGAGACCCAGTACTTC
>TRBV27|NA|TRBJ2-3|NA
CASSLRWGAITDTQYF
TGTGCCAGCAGTTTGAGGTGGGGGGCAATCACAGATACGCAGTATTTT
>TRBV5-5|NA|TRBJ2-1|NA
CASSLEGRDFDEQFF
TGTGCCAGCAGCTTGGAGGGTAGGGATTTCGATGAGCAGTTCTTC
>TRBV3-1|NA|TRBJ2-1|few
CASSPTTGERSAFF
TGTGCCAGCAGCCCGACCACCGGGGAAAGGAGTGCGTTCTTC
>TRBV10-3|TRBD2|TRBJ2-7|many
CAISESSGSIHEQYF
TGTGCCATCAGTGAGTCGAGCGGGAGTATCCACGAGCAGTACTTC